This T cell receptor (beta chain) was recorded in a study of blood T cell repertoires in COVID-19. Study-wide background: Acute and convalescent COVID-19 samples came from the United States, Italy and Spain. From T cells, B-cell-depleted T cells, or PBMCs came the material, which was cDNA or gDNA.

Methods used by the authors: The authors estimated nucleated cell counts from reference gene primer amplification. Clones were read by immunoSEQ multiplex PCR, and TCRdb kept only the in-frame ones, dropping some. Clonal size and the V and J genes are those of that table, whereas D and trimming came from the DNA. The data show around 98,000 clones, over 70% seen once. The J segment lost 0 bases and the V segment lost 3 bases, leaving 11 bases of the junction unmatched. This CDR3 spans 18 amino acids. Germline lookup yields CDR1 SGHRS and CDR2 YFSETQ. V usage is TRBV5-1 and J usage is TRBJ2-3, with 9 bases matching TRBD2. Sequencing was carried out using peripheral blood. The sequence came from a man in his 70s with acute or convalescent COVID-19. CDR3 loop: CASSSSRTTSGSTDTQYF. The CDR3 DNA reads as TGCGCCAGCAGCTCCTCGCGGACCACTAGCGGGAGCACAGATACGCAGTATTTT.